The subject of this entry is one T cell receptor (beta chain). What it recognizes is unknown. One end of the junction does not line up with germline, which may come from a read error. Oncomine TCR Beta short-read sequencing was applied to DNA from cultured CD4+ T cells. TCRdb fed the PCR reads into MiXCR, producing one record per CDR3 protein. Altogether roughly 16,000 distinct CDR3 sequences are present, approximately 80% being singletons, with the ten largest covering roughly a tenth. Treatment defined: roughly 10-day PBMC culture with coronavirus spike peptide pools or control peptides (ViraFEST assay). The data were taken from a study of vaccination and CD4 T cells after COVID-19. Per germline, CDR1 ENHRY and CDR2 SYGVKD. There are 14 residues in the CDR3.

The sample here was CD4+ T cells from blood, cultured in vitro, taken after SARS-CoV-2 vaccination. The receptor's source is a human donor who received a COVID-19 vaccine. The chain employs TRBV10-3 and TRBJ2-1, with 9 bases matching TRBD1. The chain's CDR3 is CTIDTGGGMNEQFF. Written as DNA, the CDR3 is TGTACCATTGATACAGGGGGCGGTATGAATGAGCAGTTCTTC.